This TCR beta chain comes out of a study of T cells in Graves' hyperthyroidism and ophthalmopathy. TCR beta CDR3 regions were amplified from RNA transcripts. A set of HTBI primers served as the primers for a first-round RT-PCR of the TCR CDR3. TCRdb recomputed calls from the multiplex PCR reads with MiXCR, one row per CDR3 protein. The table lists fewer than 200,000 distinct CDR3 sequences, 9.4% of them singletons. Exclusion criteria comprised uncontrolled infection, other autoimmune disease, pregnancy or lactation. This sequence originates from a young woman with Graves' hyperthyroidism that later progressed to Graves' ophthalmopathy. Material for sequencing was blood.

CDR3 amino acids: CASRTGGNNGELFF. CDR3 sequence (DNA): TGTGCCAGTAGGACAGGGGGTAATAACGGGGAGCTGTTTTTT. This chain joins TRBV19 and TRBJ2-2; TRBD1 agrees at 9 bases. CDR3 length: 14 residues. Germline values: CDR1 LNHDA, CDR2 SQIVND (reference sequence). V trimming: 6 bases; J trimming: 7 bases; junction bases outside the gene matches: 6.